These 10 T cell receptor beta chains came from one sample sequenced in a study of early T cells in non-severe SARS-CoV-2 infection. TCRdb reanalysed the 5' RACE reads using MiXCR and keeps one entry per CDR3 protein. The sample lists about 45,000 distinct CDR3 sequences; about 9.9% were seen once. Material for sequencing was whole blood. All receptors come from an adult who was a healthcare worker with PCR-confirmed SARS-CoV-2 infection or an uninfected control (not recorded which).

This clonotype occurred many times. J is TRBJ2-3 and V is TRBV28, with D possibly being TRBD2 (6 bases). Trimming cost V 6 bases and J 1 base, with 17 bases left between them. The CDR3 covers 16 residues. CDR1 is MDHEN and CDR2 is SYDVKM in the germline V gene. The CDR3 bases are TGTGCCAGCAGACCACCCGCGGGAAAAGGCACAGATACGCAGTATTTT. This encodes CASRPPAGKGTDTQYF.

This clonotype has a count of ten or more. This chain's CDR3 is CASSRVASYEQYF. CDR3 bases: TGTGCCAGCAGCCGGGTGGCATCCTACGAGCAGTACTTC. This chain connects TRBV3-1 to TRBJ2-7; no clear D. The CDR3 contains 13 residues. Deletions cut 4 bases from V and 1 base from J, with 8 bases between. Germline V gene data show CDR1 as LGHDT and CDR2 as YNNKEL (reference sequence).

This clonotype was picked up many times. The J gene is TRBJ1-2, the V gene TRBV6-5; D is unresolved. V was trimmed by 5 bases and J by 3 bases, leaving 7 bases between them. CDR1 is MNHEY and CDR2 is SVGAGI in the germline V gene. The length of the CDR3 is 12 residues. CDR3 sequence reads: CASSRSDYGYTF. In DNA, the CDR3 is TGTGCCAGCAGTCGGTCTGACTATGGCTACACCTTC.

Many counts were recorded for this clonotype. The chain has TRBV19 and TRBJ1-5; D remains unclear. Germline CDR1 LNHDA, CDR2 SQIVND (reference sequence). The V end lost 6 bases, the J end lost 0 bases, and 12 bases lay between the germline ends. This CDR3 comprises 15 residues. Written as DNA, the CDR3 is TGTGCCAGTAGGAGGGCGGCGCATAGCAATCAGCCCCAGCATTTT. Protein product: CASRRAAHSNQPQHF.

The chain combines TRBV7-9 with TRBJ2-7; unclear D gene. The CDR3 spans 15 residues. V was cut by 1 base and J by 3 bases, with 13 bases left in between. The germline V gene has CDR1 SEHNR and CDR2 FQNEAQ (reference sequence). The CDR3 DNA reads as TGTGCCAGCAGCTTAGACCCGACGGCAAACTACGAGCAGTACTTC. Protein: CASSLDPTANYEQYF.

This clonotype was detected only a few times. V gene TRBV12-3 or TRBV12-4 combines with J gene TRBJ1-6, with TRBD1 identical over 7 bases. The CDR3 totals 14 residues. J lost 5 bases, V lost 6 bases, and 4 bases had no gene match. The CDR3, as DNA: TGTGCCAGCAGGACAGGGACAAATAATTCACCCCTCCACTTT. Its translation is CASRTGTNNSPLHF.

The J gene is TRBJ1-5, the V gene TRBV10-3, with D unclear. This CDR3 spans 13 amino acids. Trimming stripped 6 bases from V and 0 bases from J, with 6 bases between. Looked up from germline, CDR1 is ENHRY and CDR2 is SYGVKD. The CDR3 loop is CAIRQDSNQPQHF. The CDR3 DNA reads as TGTGCCATCAGGCAAGATAGCAATCAGCCCCAGCATTTT.

This clonotype was counted only a few times. V and J are TRBV7-6 and TRBJ2-7, with TRBD2 matching over 10 bases. Germline V lookup: CDR1 SGHVS, CDR2 FNYEAQ. The CDR3 is 15 residues long. J was trimmed by 6 bases and V by 1 base; bases with no gene match: 6. The CDR3: CASSLDLAGEREQYF. In DNA, the CDR3 is TGTGCCAGCAGCTTAGATCTAGCGGGAGAACGCGAGCAGTACTTC.

The chain employs TRBV5-1 and TRBJ2-2; D assignment may be TRBD1 or TRBD2 (6 bases each). CDR3 length equals 16 residues. Germline V lookup: CDR1 SGHRS, CDR2 YFSETQ. Trimming left V 3 bases short and J 2 bases short, with 14 bases between. The CDR3 region has the DNA TGCGCCAGCAGCTCCCGAGGGGGGATAAACACCGGGGAGCTGTTTTTT. The encoded protein is CASSSRGGINTGELFF. Using reference TRBV5-1 and TRBJ2-2 for the parts outside the CDR3, the full variable domain is KAGVTQTPRYLIKTRGQQVTLSCSPISGHRSVSWYQQTPGQGLQFLFEYFSETQRNKGNFPGRFSGRQFSNSRSEMNVSTLELGDSALYLCASSSRGGINTGELFFGEGSRLTVL.

This clonotype showed up many times. This chain links TRBV28 with TRBJ2-7, with TRBD1 as a possible D gene (7 bases). This CDR3 contains 14 residues. Germline V gives CDR1 MDHEN, CDR2 SYDVKM. V dropped 6 bases and J dropped 3 bases, with 15 bases sitting between them. Written as DNA, the CDR3 is TGTGCCAGCAGCTTTACAGGGGAGGTCTACGAGCAGTACTTC. Translated: CASSFTGEVYEQYF.